The T cell receptor beta chain under discussion was sequenced for a study of OX40 agonist ivuxolimab in advanced cancers. Across the whole study: Dose-escalation subjects each had hepatocellular carcinoma, melanoma, renal cell or head and neck cancer. Averaging roughly 60 years in age, with a range of roughly 20 to 79, the cohort was around 87% male. General study findings and limits: Clonal expansion was seen in CD4+ and CD8+ blood T cells by week 6 at 0.1 to 3.0 mg/kg.

The V end lost 5 bases, the J end lost 1 base, and 11 bases lay between the germline ends. The CDR3 spans 14 residues. Germline CDR1 SEHNR, CDR2 FQNEAQ (reference sequence). This table comes from immunoSEQ multiplex PCR, and its TCRdb copy is limited to in-frame clones, with some not included. The sample carries about 70,000 clones, about nine tenths recorded once. Autoimmune disease history or systemic immunosuppression meant exclusion. With regard to this clone: Its antigen remains unknown.

V and J are TRBV7-9 and TRBJ1-1; no reliable D call. The source of this sequence is an adult with an advanced solid tumor such as melanoma, head and neck, liver or kidney cancer. Here the sequenced sample was CD4+ or CD8+ T cells sorted from blood, taken in a trial of the OX40 agonist ivuxolimab. CDR3 amino acids: CASSKDGKNTEAFF. In DNA, the CDR3 is TGTGCCAGCAGCAAAGACGGTAAGAACACTGAAGCTTTCTTT.